Included here is one T cell receptor beta chain sequence, with context. This record belongs to a study of T cells in tumors after PD-1 blockade. The junction had 13 bases not matched to a gene; V was cut back by 5 bases and J by 6 bases. The CDR3 is 17 residues long. Germline V lookup: CDR1 LNHDA, CDR2 SQIVND (reference sequence). Here immunoSEQ multiplex PCR was the method, and the copy in TCRdb shows in-frame clones only, minus some. Among about 47,000 clones, nearly 80% were seen once, and the ten largest hold 16%. The chain uses TRBV19 and TRBJ2-2, with 9 bases that match TRBD2. The starting material was PBMCs, obtained before anti-PD-1 treatment. The TCR comes from a human donor with basal cell carcinoma. The CDR3 DNA is TGTGCCAGTAGTTCCTCAGCGGGAGGAGTCCTAGCCGGGGAGCTGTTTTTT. As protein: CASSSSAGGVLAGELFF.